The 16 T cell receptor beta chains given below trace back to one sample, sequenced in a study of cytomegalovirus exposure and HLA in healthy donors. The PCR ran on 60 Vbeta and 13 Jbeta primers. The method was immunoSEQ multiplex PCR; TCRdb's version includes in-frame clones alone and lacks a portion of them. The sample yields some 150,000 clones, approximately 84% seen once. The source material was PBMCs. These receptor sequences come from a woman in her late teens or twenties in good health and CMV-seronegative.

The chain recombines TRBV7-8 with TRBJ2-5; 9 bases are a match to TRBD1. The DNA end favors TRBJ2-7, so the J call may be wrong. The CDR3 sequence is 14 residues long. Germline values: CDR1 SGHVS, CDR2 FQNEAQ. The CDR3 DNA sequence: TGTGCCAGCAGCTTAGGGGGACAGGGCTACGAGCAGTACTTC. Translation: CASSLGGQGYEQYF.

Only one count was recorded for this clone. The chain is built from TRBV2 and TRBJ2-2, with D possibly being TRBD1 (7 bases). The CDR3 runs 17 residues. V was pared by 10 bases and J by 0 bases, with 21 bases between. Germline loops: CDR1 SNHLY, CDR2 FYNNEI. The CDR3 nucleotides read TGTGCCACCGGGGTCGGACGGGGGACAGCGAACACCGGGGAGCTGTTTTTT. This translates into CATGVGRGTANTGELFF.

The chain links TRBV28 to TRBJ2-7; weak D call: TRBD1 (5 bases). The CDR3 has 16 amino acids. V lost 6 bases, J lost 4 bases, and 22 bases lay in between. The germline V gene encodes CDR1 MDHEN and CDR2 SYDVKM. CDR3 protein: CASSRLRAGSQYEQYF. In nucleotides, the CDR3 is TGTGCCAGCAGCCGCCTTAGGGCAGGGTCTCAATACGAGCAGTACTTC.

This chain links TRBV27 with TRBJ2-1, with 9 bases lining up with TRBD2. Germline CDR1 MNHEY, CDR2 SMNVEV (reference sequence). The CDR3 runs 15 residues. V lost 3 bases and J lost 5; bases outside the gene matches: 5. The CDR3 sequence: CASSFPGTSHNEQFF. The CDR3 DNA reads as TGTGCCAGCAGTTTTCCCGGGACTAGCCACAATGAGCAGTTCTTC.

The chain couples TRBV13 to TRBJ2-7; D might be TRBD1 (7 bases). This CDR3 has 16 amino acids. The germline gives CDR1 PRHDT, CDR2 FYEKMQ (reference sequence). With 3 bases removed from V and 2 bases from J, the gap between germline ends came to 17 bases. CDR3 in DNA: TGTGCCAGCAGCTTCATTGGCAGGGGGGCCCCCTACGAGCAGTACTTC. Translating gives CASSFIGRGAPYEQYF.

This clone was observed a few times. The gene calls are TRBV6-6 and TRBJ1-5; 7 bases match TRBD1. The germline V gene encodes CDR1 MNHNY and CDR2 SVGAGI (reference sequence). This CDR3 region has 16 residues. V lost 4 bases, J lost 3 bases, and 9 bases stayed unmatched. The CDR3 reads CASSSYATGTNQPQHF. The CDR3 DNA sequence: TGTGCCAGCAGTTCCTACGCGACAGGGACCAATCAGCCCCAGCATTTT.

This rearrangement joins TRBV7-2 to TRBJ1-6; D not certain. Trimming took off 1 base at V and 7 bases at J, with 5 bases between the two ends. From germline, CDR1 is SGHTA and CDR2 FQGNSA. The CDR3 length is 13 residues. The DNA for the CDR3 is TGTGCCAGCAGCTTAGTGAGCAATTCACCCCTCCACTTT. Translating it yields CASSLVSNSPLHF.

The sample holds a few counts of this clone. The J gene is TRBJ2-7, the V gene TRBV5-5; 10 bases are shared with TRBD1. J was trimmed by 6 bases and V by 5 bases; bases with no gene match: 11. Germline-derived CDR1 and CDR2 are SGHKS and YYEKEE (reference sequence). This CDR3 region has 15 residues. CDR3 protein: CASSWGQGTKFEQYF. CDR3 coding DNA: TGTGCCAGCAGTTGGGGACAGGGGACCAAGTTCGAGCAGTACTTC. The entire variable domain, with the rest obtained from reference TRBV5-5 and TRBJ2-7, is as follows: DAGVTQSPTHLIKTRGQQVTLRCSPISGHKSVSWYQQVLGQGPQFIFQYYEKEERGRGNFPDRFSARQFPNYSSELNVNALLLGDSALYLCASSWGQGTKFEQYFGPGTRLTVT.

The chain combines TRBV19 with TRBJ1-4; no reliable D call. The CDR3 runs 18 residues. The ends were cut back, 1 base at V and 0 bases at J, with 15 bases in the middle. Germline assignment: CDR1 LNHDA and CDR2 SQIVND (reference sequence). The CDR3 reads CASSIAPGIRSTNEKLFF. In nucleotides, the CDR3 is TGTGCCAGTAGTATAGCCCCGGGGATTCGGTCAACTAATGAAAAACTGTTTTTT. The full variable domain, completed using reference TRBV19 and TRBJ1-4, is DGGITQSPKYLFRKEGQNVTLSCEQNLNHDAMYWYRQDPGQGLRLIYYSQIVNDFQKGDIAEGYSVSREKKESFPLTVTSAQKNPTAFYLCASSIAPGIRSTNEKLFFGSGTQLSVL.

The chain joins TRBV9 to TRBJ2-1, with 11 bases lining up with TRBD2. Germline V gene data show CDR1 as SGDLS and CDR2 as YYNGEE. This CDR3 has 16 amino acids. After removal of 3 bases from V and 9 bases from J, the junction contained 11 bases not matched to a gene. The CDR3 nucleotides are TGTGCCAGCAGCGCCCCCGGGACTAGCGGTACGAGTGAGCAGTTCTTC. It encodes CASSAPGTSGTSEQFF.

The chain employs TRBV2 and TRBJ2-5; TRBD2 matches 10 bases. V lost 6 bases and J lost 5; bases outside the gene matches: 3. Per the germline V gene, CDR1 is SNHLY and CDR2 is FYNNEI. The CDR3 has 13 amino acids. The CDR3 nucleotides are TGTGCCAGCAGGCTAGCGGGAGTTGAGACCCAGTACTTC. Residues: CASRLAGVETQYF.

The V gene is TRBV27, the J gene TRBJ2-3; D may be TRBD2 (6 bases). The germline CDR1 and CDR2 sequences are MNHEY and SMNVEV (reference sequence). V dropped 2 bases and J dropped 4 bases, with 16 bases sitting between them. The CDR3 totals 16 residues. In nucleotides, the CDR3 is TGTGCCAGCAGTTTAACGGTTCGGGGGAAGGCAGATACGCAGTATTTT. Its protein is CASSLTVRGKADTQYF.

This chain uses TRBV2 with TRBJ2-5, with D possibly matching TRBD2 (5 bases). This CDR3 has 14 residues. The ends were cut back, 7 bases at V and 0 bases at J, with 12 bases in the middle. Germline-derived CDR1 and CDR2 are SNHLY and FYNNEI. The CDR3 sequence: CASIHPRDQETQYF. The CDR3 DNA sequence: TGTGCCAGCATCCACCCGCGGGACCAAGAGACCCAGTACTTC.

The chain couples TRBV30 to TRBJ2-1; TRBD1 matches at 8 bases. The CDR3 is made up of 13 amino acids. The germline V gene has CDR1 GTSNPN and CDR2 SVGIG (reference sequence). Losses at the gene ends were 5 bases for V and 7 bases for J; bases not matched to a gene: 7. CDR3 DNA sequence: TGTGCCTGGGAGTCTAACAGGGGGAATGAGCAGTTCTTC. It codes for CAWESNRGNEQFF.

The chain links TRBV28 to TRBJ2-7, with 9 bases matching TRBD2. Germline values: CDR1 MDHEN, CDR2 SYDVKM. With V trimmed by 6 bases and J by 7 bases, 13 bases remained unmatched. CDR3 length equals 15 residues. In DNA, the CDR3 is TGTGCCAGCAGGGGTTTTAGCGGGGGCATCTGGGAGCAGTACTTC. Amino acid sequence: CASRGFSGGIWEQYF.

This chain's CDR3 is CASSLSGQGNTIYF. As DNA, the CDR3 is TGTGCCAGCAGCTTAAGTGGGCAGGGAAACACCATATATTTT. The chain uses TRBV7-8 and TRBJ1-3; D not resolved. V was pared by 2 bases and J by 4 bases, with 9 bases between. The germline V gene encodes CDR1 SGHVS and CDR2 FQNEAQ. The CDR3 runs to 14 residues.